A selection of T cell receptor beta chains follows, all from one sample in a study of human T cells and chemical hapten exposure. Using its own MiXCR run on the RACE reads, TCRdb lists one record per CDR3 protein. Of tens of thousands of distinct CDR3 sequences in the sample, around a tenth were seen once. Source: whole blood, taken in connection with sensitization to the hapten diphenylcyclopropenone (DPC). These receptors originate from a woman between 50 and 59 years old with alopecia areata. Some clones in this sample may be carry-over from other donors' samples. CDR3s include the opening cysteine and the closing phenylalanine or tryptophan.

V gene	J gene	CDR3 protein
TRBV5-1	TRBJ1-6	CASSFESNYNSPLHF
TRBV7-9	TRBJ2-2	CASSPGRGAGELFF
TRBV19	TRBJ1-5	CASSILDQPQHF
TRBV19	TRBJ2-7	CASSKAAETYEQYF
TRBV5-1	TRBJ2-7	CASSPSGSYEQYF
TRBV29-1	TRBJ1-1	CSVSRNTPHPEAFF
TRBV29-1	TRBJ2-1	CSVERAASSYNEQFF
TRBV12-3/TRBV12-4	TRBJ2-3	CASSLTGIGRSDTQYF
TRBV3-1	TRBJ1-2	CASRGSSYGYTF
TRBV29-1	TRBJ2-7	CSVEFRYEQYF
TRBV24-1	TRBJ1-1	CATSDPSGGNTEAFF
TRBV28	TRBJ2-5	CASRGAGGAETQYF
TRBV5-6	TRBJ1-5	CASSLYPGSLGGNQPQHF
TRBV20-1	TRBJ2-1	CSARIAGTPYNEQFF
TRBV7-9	TRBJ2-1	CASSSLSSYNEQFF
TRBV20-1	TRBJ1-4	CSAISLEGQGYEKLFF
TRBV29-1	TRBJ2-2	CSAVTAGGELFF
TRBV12-3/TRBV12-4	TRBJ1-1	CASSTRRGSLNTEAFF
TRBV5-1	TRBJ2-1	CASSFRDSPNEQFF
TRBV29-1	TRBJ1-1	CSGDGTEAFF
TRBV5-1	TRBJ1-5	CASSLDRDRGQPQHF
TRBV29-1	TRBJ1-2	CSGRTGFYGYTF
TRBV7-9	TRBJ1-2	CASSLDGFNYGYTF
TRBV11-2	TRBJ1-1	CASSLSVGAEAFF
TRBV29-1	TRBJ2-7	CSTLTGREQYF
TRBV6-4	TRBJ2-2	CASSASSGSSGELFF
TRBV19	TRBJ1-1	CASSIETRNTEAFF
TRBV20-1	TRBJ2-7	CSASDSLVGYEQYF
TRBV2	TRBJ1-2	CASSAWGEPYGYTF
TRBV29-1	TRBJ2-2	CSKQNRETNTEELFF
TRBV6-1	TRBJ1-5	CASARGQASSQPQHF